Presented here are 7 T cell receptor beta chains from one specimen sequenced in a study of STAT3 mutations in large granular lymphocyte leukemia. Regarding the study as a whole: At least one immunodominant TCR beta clonotype appeared in every T-cell large granular lymphocyte leukemia patient.

Here immunoSEQ multiplex PCR was the method, and the copy in TCRdb shows in-frame clones only, minus some. The profile shows under 9,500 clones, around 90% of them singletons. What these receptors recognize is not known. The sample comprised peripheral blood mononuclear cells. The receptor set was obtained from a man in his 60s with T-cell large granular lymphocyte leukemia. Some clones in this sample may be carry-over from other donors' samples.

The chain carries TRBV30 and TRBJ2-7; D perhaps matches TRBD2 (6 bases). Trimming cost V 0 bases and J 0 bases, with 9 bases left between them. The CDR3 loop spans 14 amino acids. Per germline, CDR1 GTSNPN and CDR2 SVGIG (reference sequence). CDR3 bases: TGTGCCTGGAGTGTACGGGGGATCTCCTACGAGCAGTACTTC. Protein: CAWSVRGISYEQYF.

The chain couples TRBV27 to TRBJ2-2; D assignment may be TRBD1 or TRBD2 (5 bases each). The ends were cut back, 7 bases at V and 0 bases at J, with 12 bases in the middle. Germline assignment: CDR1 MNHEY and CDR2 SMNVEV (reference sequence). This CDR3 has 15 residues. CDR3 bases: TGTGCCAGCATAAGTGGGGGAACGAACACCGGGGAGCTGTTTTTT. It codes for CASISGGTNTGELFF.

This clone was counted between two and nine times. This rearrangement joins TRBV18 to TRBJ2-7, with 8 bases fitting TRBD1. The length of the CDR3 is 14 residues. Germline CDR1 and CDR2: KGHSH and LQKENI. V lost 4 bases, J lost 5 bases, and 7 bases stayed unmatched. CDR3 nucleotide sequence: TGTGCCAGCTCACTAACAGGGGGTGGGGACGAGCAGTACTTC. This sequence encodes CASSLTGGGDEQYF.

This chain connects TRBV20-1 to TRBJ2-5; D not resolved. Germline values: CDR1 DFQATT, CDR2 SNEGSKA (reference sequence). Trimming took off 0 bases at V and 6 bases at J, with 5 bases between the two ends. This CDR3 is built from 11 residues. CDR3 in amino acids: CSARDRKTQYF. The CDR3 nucleotides are TGCAGTGCTAGAGATCGGAAGACCCAGTACTTC.

The V gene is TRBV5-1, the J gene TRBJ2-1, with D maybe TRBD2 (6 bases). Looked up from germline, CDR1 is SGHRS and CDR2 is YFSETQ. There are 15 residues in the CDR3. The ends were cut back, 6 bases at V and 3 bases at J, with 16 bases in the middle. Here the CDR3 DNA reads TGCGCCAGCACTGCGAATGGCGGGAACTACAATGAGCAGTTCTTC. It is translated as CASTANGGNYNEQFF.

In this sample, this clone turned up once. The gene calls are TRBV14 and TRBJ2-5, with D perhaps TRBD2 (6 bases). Germline V gives CDR1 SGHDN, CDR2 FVKESK. V lost 4 bases, J lost 2 bases, and 8 bases lay in between. This CDR3 has 13 residues. The CDR3 is CASSRGRQETQYF. CDR3 DNA sequence: TGTGCCAGCAGCCGAGGGAGGCAAGAGACCCAGTACTTC.

The chain carries TRBV7-9 and TRBJ2-3, with 7 bases aligning to TRBD1. The trim removed 5 bases at V and 2 bases at J, leaving 10 bases unmatched. The CDR3 loop spans 16 amino acids. Germline loops: CDR1 SEHNR, CDR2 FQNEAQ (reference sequence). As DNA, the CDR3 is TGTGCCAGCAGCCAGGGGGACAGAGGTTACACAGATACGCAGTATTTT. Its protein product is CASSQGDRGYTDTQYF.